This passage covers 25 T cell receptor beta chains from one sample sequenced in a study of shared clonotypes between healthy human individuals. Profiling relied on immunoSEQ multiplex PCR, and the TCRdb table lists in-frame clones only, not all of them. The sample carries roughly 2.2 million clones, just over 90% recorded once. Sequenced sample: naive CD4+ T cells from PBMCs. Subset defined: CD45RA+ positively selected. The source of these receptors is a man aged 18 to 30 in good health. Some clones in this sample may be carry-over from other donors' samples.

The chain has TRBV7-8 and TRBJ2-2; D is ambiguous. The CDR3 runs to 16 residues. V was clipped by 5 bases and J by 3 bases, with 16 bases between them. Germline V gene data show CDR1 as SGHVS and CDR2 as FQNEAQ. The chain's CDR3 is CASSGPRAPDTGELFF. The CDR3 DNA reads TGTGCCAGCAGCGGGCCCCGGGCCCCCGACACCGGGGAGCTGTTTTTT.

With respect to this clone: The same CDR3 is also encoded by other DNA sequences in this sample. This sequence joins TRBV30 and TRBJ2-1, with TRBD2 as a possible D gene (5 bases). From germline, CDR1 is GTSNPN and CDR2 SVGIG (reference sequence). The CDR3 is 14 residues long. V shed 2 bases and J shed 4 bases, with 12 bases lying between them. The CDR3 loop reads CAWSSGRPYNEQFF. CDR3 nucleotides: TGTGCCTGGAGTTCGGGGAGACCTTACAATGAGCAGTTCTTC.

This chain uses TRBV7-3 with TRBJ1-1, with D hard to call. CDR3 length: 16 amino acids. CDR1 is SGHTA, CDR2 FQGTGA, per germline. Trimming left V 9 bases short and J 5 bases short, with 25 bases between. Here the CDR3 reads CASSPEMGTARTEAFF. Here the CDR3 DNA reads TGTGCCAGTTCGCCGGAGATGGGAACGGCTCGGACTGAAGCTTTCTTT. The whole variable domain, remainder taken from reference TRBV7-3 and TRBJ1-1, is GAGVSQTPSNKVTEKGKYVELRCDPISGHTALYWYRQSLGQGPEFLIYFQGTGAADDSGLPNDRFFAVRPEGSVSTLKIQRTERGDSAVYLCASSPEMGTARTEAFFGQGTRLTVV.

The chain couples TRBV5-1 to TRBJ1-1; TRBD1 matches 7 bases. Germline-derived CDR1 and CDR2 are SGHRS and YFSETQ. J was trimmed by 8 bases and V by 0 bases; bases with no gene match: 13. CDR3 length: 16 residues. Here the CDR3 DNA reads TGCGCCAGCAGCTTGGCCGTCGGACAGGAAATGTCGGAAGCTTTCTTT. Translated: CASSLAVGQEMSEAFF. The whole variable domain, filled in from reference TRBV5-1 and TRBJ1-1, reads KAGVTQTPRYLIKTRGQQVTLSCSPISGHRSVSWYQQTPGQGLQFLFEYFSETQRNKGNFPGRFSGRQFSNSRSEMNVSTLELGDSALYLCASSLAVGQEMSEAFFGQGTRLTVV.

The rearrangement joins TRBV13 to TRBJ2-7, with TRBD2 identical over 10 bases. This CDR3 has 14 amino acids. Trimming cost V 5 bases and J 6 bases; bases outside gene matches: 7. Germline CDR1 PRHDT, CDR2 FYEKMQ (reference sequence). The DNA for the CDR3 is TGTGCCAGCAGCCTCCCTAGCGGGAGTGGCGAGCAGTACTTC. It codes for CASSLPSGSGEQYF.

The chain's CDR3 is CAWSVLYREAFF. CDR3 bases: TGTGCCTGGAGTGTACTGTACAGGGAGGCTTTCTTT. The J gene is TRBJ1-1, the V gene TRBV30; tentatively, D is TRBD1 (6 bases). Trimming left V 0 bases short and J 11 bases short, with 13 bases between. This CDR3 is built from 12 residues. Germline V gene lookup returns CDR1 GTSNPN and CDR2 SVGIG (reference sequence).

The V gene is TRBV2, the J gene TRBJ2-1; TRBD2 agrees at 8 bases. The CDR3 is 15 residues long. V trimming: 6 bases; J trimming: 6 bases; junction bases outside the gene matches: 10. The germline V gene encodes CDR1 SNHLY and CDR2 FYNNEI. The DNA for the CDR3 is TGTGCCAGCAGCGTAGTAGCGGGGAGGGGCAATGAGCAGTTCTTC. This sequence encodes CASSVVAGRGNEQFF.

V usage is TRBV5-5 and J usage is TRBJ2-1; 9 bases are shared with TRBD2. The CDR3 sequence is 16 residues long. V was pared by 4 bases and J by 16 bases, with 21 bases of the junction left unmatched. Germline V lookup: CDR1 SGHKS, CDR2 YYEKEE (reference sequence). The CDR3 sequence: CASSLLGLAGASLSFF. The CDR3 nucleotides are TGTGCCAGCAGCCTTCTTGGATTAGCGGGAGCCAGCCTGTCATTCTTC.

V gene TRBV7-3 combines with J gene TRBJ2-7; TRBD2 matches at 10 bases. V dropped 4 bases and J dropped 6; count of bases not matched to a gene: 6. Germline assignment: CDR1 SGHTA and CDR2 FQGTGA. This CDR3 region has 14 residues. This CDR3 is CASSSSSGSSEQYF. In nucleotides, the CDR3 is TGTGCCAGCAGCTCATCTAGCGGGAGTTCCGAGCAGTACTTC.

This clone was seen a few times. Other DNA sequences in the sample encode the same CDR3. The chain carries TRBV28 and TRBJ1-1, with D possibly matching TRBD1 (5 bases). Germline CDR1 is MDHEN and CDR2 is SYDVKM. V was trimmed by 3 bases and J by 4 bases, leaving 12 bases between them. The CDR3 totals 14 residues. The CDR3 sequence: CASSLAGLGTEAFF. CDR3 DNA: TGTGCCAGCAGTTTGGCGGGGCTGGGCACTGAAGCTTTCTTT.

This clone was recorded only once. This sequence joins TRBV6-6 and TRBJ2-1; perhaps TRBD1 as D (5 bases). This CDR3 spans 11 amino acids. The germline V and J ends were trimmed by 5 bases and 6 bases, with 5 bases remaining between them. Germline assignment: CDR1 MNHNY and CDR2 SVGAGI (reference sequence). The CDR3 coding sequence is TGTGCCAGCAGTCAGGGCAATGAGCAGTTCTTC. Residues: CASSQGNEQFF.

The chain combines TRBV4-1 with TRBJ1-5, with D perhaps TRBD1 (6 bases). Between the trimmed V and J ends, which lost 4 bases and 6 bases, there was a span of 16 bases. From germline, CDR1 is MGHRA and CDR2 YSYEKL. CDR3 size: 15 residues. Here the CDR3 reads CASSPSGAGAQPQHF. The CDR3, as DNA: TGCGCCAGCAGCCCCTCAGGGGCGGGGGCTCAGCCCCAGCATTTT.

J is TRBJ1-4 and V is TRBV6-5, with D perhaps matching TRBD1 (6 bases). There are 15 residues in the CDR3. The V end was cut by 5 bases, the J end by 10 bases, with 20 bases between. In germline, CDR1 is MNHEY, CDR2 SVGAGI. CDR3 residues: CASSATPATGGKLFF. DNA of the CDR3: TGTGCCAGCAGTGCCACGCCAGCGACAGGAGGAAAACTGTTTTTT.

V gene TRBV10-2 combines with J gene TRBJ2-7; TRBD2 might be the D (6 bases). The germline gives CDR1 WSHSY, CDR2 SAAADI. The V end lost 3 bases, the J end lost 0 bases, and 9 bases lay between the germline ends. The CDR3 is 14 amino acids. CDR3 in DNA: TGCGCCAGCAGTGACCCTAGCGACTCCTACGAGCAGTACTTC. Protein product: CASSDPSDSYEQYF.

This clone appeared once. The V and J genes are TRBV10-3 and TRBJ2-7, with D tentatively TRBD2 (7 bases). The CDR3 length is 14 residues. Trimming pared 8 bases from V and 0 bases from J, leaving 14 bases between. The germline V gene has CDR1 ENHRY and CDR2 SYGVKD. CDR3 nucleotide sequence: TGTGCCATCGGGGGGGGCGGGCTCTCCTACGAGCAGTACTTC. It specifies CAIGGGGLSYEQYF.

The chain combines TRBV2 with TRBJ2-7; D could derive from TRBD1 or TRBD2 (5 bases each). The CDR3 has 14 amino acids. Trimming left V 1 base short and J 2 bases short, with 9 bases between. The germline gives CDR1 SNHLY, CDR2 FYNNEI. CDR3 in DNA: TGTGCCAGCAGTGAAGGACAGACTACCTACGAGCAGTACTTC. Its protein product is CASSEGQTTYEQYF.

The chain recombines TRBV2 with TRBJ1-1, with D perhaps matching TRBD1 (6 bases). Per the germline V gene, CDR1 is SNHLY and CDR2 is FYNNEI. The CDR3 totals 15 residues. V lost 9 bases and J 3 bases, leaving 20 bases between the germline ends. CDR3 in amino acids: CASRIREGGDTEAFF. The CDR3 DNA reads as TGTGCCAGTCGGATCAGGGAGGGGGGAGACACTGAAGCTTTCTTT.

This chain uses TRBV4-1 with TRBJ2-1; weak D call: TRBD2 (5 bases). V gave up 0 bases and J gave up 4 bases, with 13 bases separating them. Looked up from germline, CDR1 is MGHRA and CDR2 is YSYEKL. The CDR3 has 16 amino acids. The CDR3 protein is CASSQDRVAPYNEQFF. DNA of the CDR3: TGCGCCAGCAGCCAAGATCGAGTAGCGCCTTACAATGAGCAGTTCTTC.

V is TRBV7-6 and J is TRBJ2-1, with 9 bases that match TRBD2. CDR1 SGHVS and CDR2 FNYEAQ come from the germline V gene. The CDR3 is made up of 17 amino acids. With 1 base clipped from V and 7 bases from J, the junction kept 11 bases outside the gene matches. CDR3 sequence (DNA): TGTGCCAGCAGCTTAGGGGGCGGGAGGGCCGATGGTAATGAGCAGTTCTTC. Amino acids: CASSLGGGRADGNEQFF. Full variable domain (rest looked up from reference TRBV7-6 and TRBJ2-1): GAGVSQSPRYKVTKRGQDVALRCDPISGHVSLYWYRQALGQGPEFLTYFNYEAQQDKSGLPNDRFSAERPEGSISTLTIQRTEQRDSAMYRCASSLGGGRADGNEQFFGPGTRLTVL.

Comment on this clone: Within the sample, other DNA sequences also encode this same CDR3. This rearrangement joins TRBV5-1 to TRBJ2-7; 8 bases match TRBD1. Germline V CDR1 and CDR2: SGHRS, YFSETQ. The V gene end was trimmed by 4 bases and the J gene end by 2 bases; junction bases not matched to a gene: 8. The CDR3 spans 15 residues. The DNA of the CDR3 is TGCGCCAGCAGCCCCCGGGCAGGGGGCCCCTACGAGCAGTACTTC. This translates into CASSPRAGGPYEQYF. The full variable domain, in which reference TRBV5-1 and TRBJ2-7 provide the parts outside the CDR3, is KAGVTQTPRYLIKTRGQQVTLSCSPISGHRSVSWYQQTPGQGLQFLFEYFSETQRNKGNFPGRFSGRQFSNSRSEMNVSTLELGDSALYLCASSPRAGGPYEQYFGPGTRLTVT.

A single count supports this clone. Here the CDR3 DNA reads TGTGCCAGCTGGCTCAGGGGACAGGGAATTCAGCCCCAGCATTTT. Its protein product is CASWLRGQGIQPQHF. The chain recombines TRBV6-1 with TRBJ1-5; TRBD1 agrees at 9 bases. Germline V lookup: CDR1 MNHNS, CDR2 SASEGT. The CDR3 has 15 residues. V lost 8 bases to trimming and J lost 6 bases; unmatched junction nucleotides: 11.

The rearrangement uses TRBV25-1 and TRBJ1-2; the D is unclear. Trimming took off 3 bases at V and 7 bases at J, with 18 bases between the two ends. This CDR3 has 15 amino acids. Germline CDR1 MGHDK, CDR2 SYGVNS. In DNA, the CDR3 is TGTGCCAGCAGTGATCCCCACCGGGCCTTTGGTGGCTACACCTTC. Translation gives CASSDPHRAFGGYTF.

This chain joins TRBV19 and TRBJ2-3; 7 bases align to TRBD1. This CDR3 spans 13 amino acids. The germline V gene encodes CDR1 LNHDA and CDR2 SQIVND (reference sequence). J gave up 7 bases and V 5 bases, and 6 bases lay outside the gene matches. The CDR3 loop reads CASSRGGTYTQYF. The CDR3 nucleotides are TGTGCCAGTAGTCGAGGGGGCACGTATACGCAGTATTTT.

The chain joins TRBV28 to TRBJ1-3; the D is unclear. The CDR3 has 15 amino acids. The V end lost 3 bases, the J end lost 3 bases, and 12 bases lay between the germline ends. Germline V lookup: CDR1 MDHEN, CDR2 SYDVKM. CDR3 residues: CASSLPLAYGNTIYF. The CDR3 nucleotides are TGTGCCAGCAGTTTGCCCCTGGCCTATGGAAACACCATATATTTT.

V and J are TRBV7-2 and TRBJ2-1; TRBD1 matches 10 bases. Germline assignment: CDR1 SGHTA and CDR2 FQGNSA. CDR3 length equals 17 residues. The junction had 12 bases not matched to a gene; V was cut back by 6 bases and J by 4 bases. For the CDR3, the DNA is TGTGCCAGCAGAACACCCTTGGGACAGGGGTCTTACAATGAGCAGTTCTTC. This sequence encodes CASRTPLGQGSYNEQFF.